Here is one TCR beta chain with its context. What this receptor recognizes is not known. Base qualities are missing; no much larger clone stands one base away. The germline V gene gives CDR1 as MGHRA and CDR2 as YSYEKL. From the cysteine up to the phenylalanine, the CDR3 has a length of 15 residues. Only the CDR3 DNA stays, 45 bases, in frame from base 1. At the junction V is shortened by 1 base and J by 4 bases; bases outside the gene matches: 4. These data originate in a study of shared clonotypes between healthy human individuals (dated by TCRdb to 2018 to 2020). About the study as a whole: Two women and a few men aged 18 to 49 years were included in the cohort. For each donor, CD4 naive and CD4 memory were each given three plates, CD8 naive was given two plates, and CD8 memory was given one plate. Between about 0.85 and 9.5 billion PBMCs per donor were obtained by leukapheresis. The study deeply sequenced blood TCR repertoires of five healthy adults to estimate repertoire size and the extent of clonotype sharing between individuals. To increase sequencing depth and limit assay-specific biases, different laboratories used diverse techniques to prepare libraries and sequence TCR repertoires.

What the authors observed across the whole study: Pairwise subsampling indicated that sequencing depth was expected to affect the degree of clonotype sharing among donors. Compared with non-shared clonotypes, clonotypes shared by all four sorted-subset donors had higher generation probabilities. Sampling was restricted to blood, and TCR repertoires in tissue are likely to differ from TCR repertoires in blood. Naive subsets generally had larger estimated clonotype richness than memory subsets did. Rarefaction of sorted-subset datasets indicated incomplete sequencing despite the large sequencing depth. The genetic and exposure-history diversity represented was limited by the small number of donors. Sharing across a few donors was observed for about 5% of naive CD4, 3.5% of naive CD8, 2% to 2.5% of memory CD4, and over 0.3% of memory CD8 clonotypes.

Donors were healthy HIV-negative adults with no recently reported acute infections or vaccinations. All donors were Caucasian adults living in Nashville, Tennessee, USA. CD4+ T cells were enriched through magnetic negative selection, after which naive cells were positively selected on CD45RA and the remaining negative fraction served as the memory subset. After blood collection by leukapheresis, PBMCs were isolated using Ficoll-Histopaque density gradient centrifugation and then cryopreserved in the vapor phase of liquid nitrogen. Analytical flow cytometry was used to check the purity and quantity of every magnetically sorted T cell population. From each sorted fraction, genomic DNA was isolated and quantified by UV absorbance on a Nanodrop 2000c. Using the deep immunoSEQ assay, multiplex PCR amplified TCR CDR3 regions from genomic DNA. Extracted genomic DNA from each cell subset was spread evenly across all wells of several immunoSEQ 96-well plates, with each plate serving as a replicate. For sorted subsets, each replicate PCR was loaded with approximately 0.2 ug genomic DNA, equivalent to some 27,000 T cell genomes. Purified libraries were measured with a Qubit 3.0 fluorometer, size-checked on a Bioanalyzer 2100, and measured again with the KAPA Library Quantification kit. A separate single-read 150-cycle Illumina NextSeq 550 flow cell was used to sequence each immunoSEQ 96-well plate. As for how the authors treated the data: Because the immunoSEQ output held only junctional sequences and lacked quality scores, the filtering could not match the filtering applied to full-length reads. To assign V/J genes and CDR3, sequences were annotated against IMGT germline references using PyIR, a Python wrapper for IgBLAST v1.9. Reads were removed for weak V/J assignments (E-value above 1e-6), missing CDR3, stop codons, out-of-frame junctions, or ambiguous translated residues. A V3J clonotype was defined by an identical inferred V gene, J gene, and CDR3 amino acid sequence. Percentage overlap between repertoires was computed as shared unique clonotypes divided by the size of the smaller repertoire. Repertoire richness was assessed with RTK rarefaction, the Chao1 estimator, and Recon v2.1 estimates of unobserved clonotypes. Generation probabilities were computed with OLGA for all TCRbeta clonotypes obtained by the gDNA method from four donors. TCRdb obtained this table from immuneACCESS and retained in-frame rearrangements with V and J assigned. These tables miss some clones; where compared with another copy, unresolved V genes account for less than half of the shortfall, and the remainder is unexplained. V, J and clone size are those of that table, while D and trimming were read from the DNA. The sample contains about 1.5 million clones, 95% to 99% of them found a single time. Around 0.45% of the sample is held by the ten biggest clonotypes.

Recombination joined TRBV4-1 with TRBJ2-7, with 10 bases aligning to TRBD2. The sequenced material came from naive CD4+ T cells sorted from blood. What the cell subset or site label conveys for this sample: CD45RA+ positively selected. The TCR comes from a man under 40 in good health. The CDR3 reads as follows: CASSQVLAGEYEQYF. The nucleotide sequence is given as TGCGCCAGCAGCCAAGTCCTAGCGGGAGAGTACGAGCAGTACTTC.